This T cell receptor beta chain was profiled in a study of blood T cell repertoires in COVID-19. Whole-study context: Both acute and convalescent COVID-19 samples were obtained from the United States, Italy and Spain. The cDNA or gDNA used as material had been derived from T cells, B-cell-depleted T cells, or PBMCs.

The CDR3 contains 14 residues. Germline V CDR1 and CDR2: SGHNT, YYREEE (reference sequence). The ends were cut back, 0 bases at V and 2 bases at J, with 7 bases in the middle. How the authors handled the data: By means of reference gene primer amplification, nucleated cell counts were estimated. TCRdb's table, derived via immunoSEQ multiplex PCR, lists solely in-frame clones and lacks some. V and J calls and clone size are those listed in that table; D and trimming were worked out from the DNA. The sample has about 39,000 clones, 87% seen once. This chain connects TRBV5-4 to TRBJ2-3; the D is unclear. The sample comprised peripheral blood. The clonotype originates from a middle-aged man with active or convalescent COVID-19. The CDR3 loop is CASSLDSLTDTQYF. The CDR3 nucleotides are TGTGCCAGCAGCTTGGACAGCCTCACAGATACGCAGTATTTT.